The 21 T cell receptor beta chains given below trace back to one sample, sequenced in a study of T cell responses to AZD1222 COVID-19 vaccine. TCRdb's copy holds only in-frame clones and misses some; the assay was immunoSEQ multiplex PCR. This table holds some 110,000 clones, roughly 80% found once. The sample here was peripheral blood, taken on day 0 of AZD1222 vaccination. These TCRs come from an adult in good health.

V and J are TRBV18 and TRBJ2-3, with TRBD1 matching 9 bases. The CDR3 has 15 residues. Per the germline V gene, CDR1 is KGHSH and CDR2 is LQKENI. V trimming: 3 bases; J trimming: 6 bases; junction bases outside the gene matches: 7. CDR3 sequence: CASSPTGQGGDTQYF. CDR3 DNA: TGTGCCAGCTCACCCACGGGACAGGGAGGCGATACGCAGTATTTT.

The gene calls are TRBV5-4 and TRBJ2-5, with TRBD1 as a possible D gene (7 bases). CDR1 is SGHNT and CDR2 is YYREEE in the germline V gene (reference sequence). The V and J ends lost 0 bases and 6 bases respectively, with 18 bases between them. The CDR3 spans 16 residues. The CDR3 here is CASSLGQGGVGQTQYF. The CDR3 DNA reads as TGTGCCAGCAGCTTGGGGCAGGGGGGCGTCGGACAGACCCAGTACTTC.

The rearrangement joins TRBV12-3 or TRBV12-4 to TRBJ2-3; D remains unclear. The CDR3 spans 13 residues. V lost 7 bases to trimming and J lost 6 bases, with 14 bases between them. Written as DNA, the CDR3 is TGTGCCAGCACCCAATATTCCCGGGATACGCAGTATTTT. Translating it yields CASTQYSRDTQYF.

V is TRBV7-9 and J is TRBJ1-2; D unclear. This CDR3 spans 14 amino acids. The V gene lost 0 bases and the J gene lost 2 bases, with 7 bases spanning the gap. Germline assignment: CDR1 SEHNR and CDR2 FQNEAQ (reference sequence). The CDR3 loop reads CASSLALVNYGYTF. In DNA form, the CDR3 reads TGTGCCAGCAGCTTAGCGCTCGTAAACTATGGCTACACCTTC.

This clone came up once. The chain links TRBV2 to TRBJ1-6, with a possible D match to TRBD1 (5 bases). Germline lookup yields CDR1 SNHLY and CDR2 FYNNEI. V was shortened by 7 bases and J by 7 bases, with 11 bases between the two germline ends. The CDR3 has 13 residues. CDR3 in amino acids: CASIGGGNSPLHF. Written as DNA, the CDR3 is TGTGCCAGCATCGGGGGAGGAAATTCACCCCTCCACTTT. The variable domain in full, with the rest retrieved from reference TRBV2 and TRBJ1-6, is EPEVTQTPSHQVTQMGQEVILRCVPISNHLYFYWYRQILGQKVEFLVSFYNNEISEKSEIFDDQFSVERPDGSNFTLKIRSTKLEDSAMYFCASIGGGNSPLHFGNGTRLTVT.

The chain is built from TRBV5-6 and TRBJ2-7; 8 nucleotides line up with TRBD2. The CDR3 sequence is 12 residues long. Unmatched junction bases numbered 1, after V lost 4 bases and J lost 4 bases. Looked up from germline, CDR1 is SGHDT and CDR2 is YYEEEE. CDR3 sequence (DNA): TGTGCCAGCAGCAGACTAGCGTACGAGCAGTACTTC. Its translation is CASSRLAYEQYF. The full variable domain, its missing parts supplied by reference TRBV5-6 and TRBJ2-7, is DAGVTQSPTHLIKTRGQQVTLRCSPKSGHDTVSWYQQALGQGPQFIFQYYEEEERQRGNFPDRFSGHQFPNYSSELNVNALLLGDSALYLCASSRLAYEQYFGPGTRLTVT.

V is TRBV28 and J is TRBJ2-7; 8 bases match TRBD1. V dropped 2 bases and J dropped 0; count of bases not matched to a gene: 3. CDR1 and CDR2 (germline): MDHEN, SYDVKM. This CDR3 contains 15 residues. CDR3 coding DNA: TGTGCCAGCAGTTTACCAGGGGGCAGCTCCTACGAGCAGTACTTC. Amino acid sequence: CASSLPGGSSYEQYF.

The rearrangement joins TRBV10-3 to TRBJ1-5, with D unresolved. The CDR3 spans 15 residues. The V end was cut by 0 bases, the J end by 0 bases, with 6 bases between. Germline CDR1 is ENHRY and CDR2 is SYGVKD. The CDR3 protein is CAISESRNSNQPQHF. CDR3 coding DNA: TGTGCCATCAGTGAGTCAAGGAATAGCAATCAGCCCCAGCATTTT.

This sequence joins TRBV6-6 and TRBJ1-4, with D hard to call. CDR3 length: 15 amino acids. V was shortened by 0 bases and J by 4 bases, with 9 bases between the two germline ends. CDR1 is MNHNY and CDR2 is SVGAGI in the germline V gene (reference sequence). The CDR3 DNA is TGTGCCAGCAGTTACTCGGGAGGGTTTAATGAAAAACTGTTTTTT. Translation: CASSYSGGFNEKLFF.

The V gene is TRBV27, the J gene TRBJ1-5; 8 nucleotides line up with TRBD1. Germline values: CDR1 MNHEY, CDR2 SMNVEV (reference sequence). Trimming at V came to 3 bases and at J to 8 bases, leaving 6 bases not matched to a gene. CDR3 size: 14 residues. CDR3 nucleotides: TGTGCCAGCAGTTTGGGACAGGAGGAAAAGCCCCAGCATTTT. Its protein product is CASSLGQEEKPQHF.

The chain joins TRBV11-2 to TRBJ1-2; a possible D gene is TRBD1 (6 bases). In germline, CDR1 is SGHAT, CDR2 FQNNGV. The CDR3 is 12 residues long. Trimming left V 5 bases short and J 5 bases short, with 9 bases between. This CDR3 is CASSPQGYGYTF. The DNA of the CDR3 is TGTGCCAGCAGCCCCCAGGGGTATGGCTACACCTTC.

V and J are TRBV6-5 and TRBJ1-5; D is undetermined. The germline gives CDR1 MNHEY, CDR2 SVGAGI. The CDR3 extends over 13 amino acids. Trimming left V 1 base short and J 7 bases short, with 8 bases between. The CDR3: CASSYYLGQPQHF. The CDR3 coding sequence is TGTGCCAGCAGTTACTATCTAGGGCAGCCCCAGCATTTT.

The rearrangement joins TRBV3-1 (or the pseudogene TRBV3-2) to TRBJ1-4; perhaps TRBD1 as D (5 bases). Germline V CDR1 and CDR2: LGHDT, YNNKEL (reference sequence). The CDR3 sequence is 12 residues long. V gave up 2 bases and J gave up 8 bases, with 6 bases separating them. CDR3 DNA: TGTGCCAGCAGCCAATACAGGGAAAAACTGTTTTTT. Residues: CASSQYREKLFF.

In its sample, this clone was seen once. The chain has TRBV29-1 and TRBJ1-2; a possible D gene is TRBD1 (6 bases). The CDR3 runs to 14 residues. The germline V gene encodes CDR1 SQVTM and CDR2 ANQGSEA. V was shortened by 0 bases and J by 2 bases, with 10 bases between the two germline ends. The CDR3 coding sequence is TGCAGCGTTGAAGACCGGACAGAAAACTATGGCTACACCTTC. Encoded protein: CSVEDRTENYGYTF.

The V call is TRBV7-8, the J call TRBJ1-2; D is undetermined. The CDR3 totals 13 residues. CDR1 and CDR2 (germline): SGHVS, FQNEAQ. V gave up 1 base and J gave up 1 base, with 4 bases separating them. CDR3 protein: CASSLGGNYGYTF. In DNA, the CDR3 is TGTGCCAGCAGCTTAGGAGGTAACTATGGCTACACCTTC.

The rearrangement joins TRBV29-1 to TRBJ2-1; D could derive from TRBD1 or TRBD2 (5 bases each). Trimming removed 4 bases at V and 0 bases at J, with 13 bases between. The CDR3 contains 15 residues. Per the germline V gene, CDR1 is SQVTM and CDR2 is ANQGSEA. The CDR3, as DNA: TGCAGCGTTGCCGGGGCGGGTAGCTCCTACAATGAGCAGTTCTTC. Protein product: CSVAGAGSSYNEQFF.

The rearrangement links TRBV7-3 to TRBJ2-1, with 7 positions matching TRBD2. Looked up from germline, CDR1 is SGHTA and CDR2 is FQGTGA. The J segment lost 8 bases and the V segment lost 2 bases, leaving 0 bases of the junction unmatched. This CDR3 has 12 residues. The CDR3 sequence is CASSLGGDEQFF. As DNA, the CDR3 is TGTGCCAGCAGCTTAGGGGGGGATGAGCAGTTCTTC.

This clone is a singleton in its sample. The chain has TRBV11-2 and TRBJ1-2; TRBD1 matches 8 bases. Germline trimming cut 2 bases from V and 6 bases from J; bases unmatched to any gene: 2. The CDR3 loop spans 13 amino acids. Germline V gene sequence: CDR1 SGHAT, CDR2 FQNNGV. CDR3 DNA sequence: TGTGCCAGCAGCTTACCGACAGGGGATGGCTACACCTTC. Residues: CASSLPTGDGYTF.

V usage is TRBV12-3 or TRBV12-4 and J usage is TRBJ1-2; D gene uncertain. The CDR3 is made up of 12 amino acids. Trimming took 5 bases from V and 5 from J, leaving 9 bases between them. CDR3 loop: CASSEGIYGYTF. The CDR3 nucleotides are TGTGCCAGCAGTGAGGGTATATATGGCTACACCTTC.

This chain uses TRBV2 with TRBJ2-4, with D possibly being TRBD1 (5 bases). The CDR3 loop spans 13 amino acids. Trimming cost V 8 bases and J 6 bases, with 14 bases left between them. Germline values: CDR1 SNHLY, CDR2 FYNNEI. CDR3 residues: CASSELTVNIQYF. Written as DNA, the CDR3 is TGTGCCAGCTCGGAACTGACAGTAAACATTCAGTACTTC.

V is TRBV30 and J is TRBJ1-2; unclear D gene. V was trimmed by 2 bases and J by 6 bases, leaving 4 bases between them. The CDR3 has 10 amino acids. Germline V CDR1 and CDR2: GTSNPN, SVGIG (reference sequence). The CDR3 region is CAWSLNGYTF. The CDR3 nucleotides are TGTGCCTGGAGTCTGAATGGCTACACCTTC. The full variable domain, completed using reference TRBV30 and TRBJ1-2, is SQTIHQWPATLVQPVGSPLSLECTVEGTSNPNLYWYRQAAGRGLQLLFYSVGIGQISSEVPQNLSASRPQDRQFILSSKKLLLSDSGFYLCAWSLNGYTFGSGTRLTVV.